The 7 T cell receptor beta chains below all came from one sample that was sequenced in a study of shared clonotypes between healthy human individuals. Here immunoSEQ multiplex PCR was the method, and the copy in TCRdb shows in-frame clones only, minus some. In the table there are around 450,000 clones, about 76% of which are singletons. What was sequenced was PBMCs. The receptors were sampled from a middle-aged woman in good health. Some clones in this sample may be carry-over from other donors' samples.

The chain uses TRBV6-1 and TRBJ1-5; 10 bases agree with TRBD1. With 3 bases clipped from V and 6 bases from J, the junction kept 5 bases outside the gene matches. CDR3 length: 15 residues. From germline, CDR1 is MNHNS and CDR2 SASEGT. For the CDR3, the DNA is TGTGCCAGCAGTGAGTCGGGACAGGGGTTTCAGCCCCAGCATTTT. Translated: CASSESGQGFQPQHF.

The chain uses TRBV2 and TRBJ2-7; D is perhaps TRBD2 (6 bases). CDR3 length: 12 residues. V was shortened by 8 bases and J by 3 bases, with 11 bases between the two germline ends. Germline assignment: CDR1 SNHLY and CDR2 FYNNEI. In nucleotides, the CDR3 is TGTGCCAGCCGGACTAACTACTACGAGCAGTACTTC. It yields the protein CASRTNYYEQYF.

The V call is TRBV28, the J call TRBJ1-2, with a tentative D call TRBD1 (5 bases). V was clipped by 6 bases and J by 1 base, with 24 bases between them. Germline assignment: CDR1 MDHEN and CDR2 SYDVKM. This CDR3 spans 18 amino acids. The CDR3 loop is CASSDNWGKKGINYGYTF. Written as DNA, the CDR3 is TGTGCCAGCAGCGACAATTGGGGGAAGAAGGGGATTAACTATGGCTACACCTTC.

The genes are TRBV11-3 and TRBJ2-6, with D tentatively TRBD2 (5 bases). The V gene lost 8 bases and the J gene lost 6 bases, with 8 bases spanning the gap. The CDR3 is 12 amino acids. CDR1 is SGHNT, CDR2 YENEEA, per germline. In DNA form, the CDR3 reads TGTGCCAGCGCCGGGGTGGCCAACGTCCTGACTTTC. Its translation is CASAGVANVLTF.

The chain recombines TRBV7-6 with TRBJ2-3; no clear D gene. V shed 0 bases and J shed 5 bases, with 0 bases lying between them. Germline V gene sequence: CDR1 SGHVS, CDR2 FNYEAQ. This CDR3 spans 11 amino acids. The CDR3 protein is CASSLADTQYF. CDR3 DNA sequence: TGTGCCAGCAGCTTAGCAGATACGCAGTATTTT.

The chain has TRBV6-4 and TRBJ2-7; D is possibly TRBD1 (5 bases). The CDR3 is 14 amino acids. Germline V gene data show CDR1 as MRHNA and CDR2 as SNTAGT. Trimming pared 6 bases from V and 5 bases from J, leaving 17 bases between. The CDR3 here is CASSPTDPPDEQYF. The CDR3 DNA follows: TGTGCCAGCAGCCCGACAGATCCCCCTGACGAGCAGTACTTC.

The chain is built from TRBV7-6 and TRBJ1-1; D possibly corresponds to TRBD1 (6 bases). CDR1 SGHVS and CDR2 FNYEAQ come from the germline V gene. The length of the CDR3 is 13 residues. The germline V and J ends were trimmed by 5 bases and 1 base, with 8 bases remaining between them. The CDR3 loop reads CASSQGRNTEAFF. The CDR3 DNA sequence: TGTGCCAGCAGCCAGGGGCGGAACACTGAAGCTTTCTTT. The variable domain in full, with the rest retrieved from reference TRBV7-6 and TRBJ1-1, is GAGVSQSPRYKVTKRGQDVALRCDPISGHVSLYWYRQALGQGPEFLTYFNYEAQQDKSGLPNDRFSAERPEGSISTLTIQRTEQRDSAMYRCASSQGRNTEAFFGQGTRLTVV.